The 5 T cell receptor beta chains presented below share a single source sample, sequenced in a study of cytomegalovirus exposure and HLA in healthy donors. The protocol was immunoSEQ multiplex PCR, while the TCRdb copy is restricted to in-frame clones and leaves out a portion. This table has about 63,000 clones, 95% appearing once. The sequenced sample consisted of PBMCs. These receptors were obtained from a woman between 18 and 30 years old in good health and CMV-seropositive.

This chain joins TRBV2 and TRBJ1-2; D is unclear. V lost 2 bases and J 2 bases, leaving 9 bases between the germline ends. Germline CDR1 SNHLY, CDR2 FYNNEI. The CDR3 sequence is 14 residues long. CDR3 amino acids: CASSERRENYGYTF. The CDR3 DNA sequence: TGTGCCAGCAGTGAAAGGCGGGAGAACTATGGCTACACCTTC. The full variable domain, completed using reference TRBV2 and TRBJ1-2, is EPEVTQTPSHQVTQMGQEVILRCVPISNHLYFYWYRQILGQKVEFLVSFYNNEISEKSEIFDDQFSVERPDGSNFTLKIRSTKLEDSAMYFCASSERRENYGYTFGSGTRLTVV.

The chain carries TRBV2 and TRBJ1-6; D perhaps matches TRBD1 (5 bases). The V gene's germline CDR1 is SNHLY and CDR2 FYNNEI. Between the trimmed V and J ends, which lost 3 bases and 8 bases, there was a span of 8 bases. The length of the CDR3 is 13 residues. For the CDR3, the DNA is TGTGCCAGCAGTGACAGGGAATATTCACCCCTCCACTTT. Its translation is CASSDREYSPLHF.

CDR3: CASGTNLEKLFF. CDR3 nucleotide sequence: TGTGCCAGTGGGACAAACCTCGAAAAACTGTTTTTT. This rearrangement joins TRBV28 to TRBJ1-4; D possibly corresponds to TRBD1 (6 bases). The CDR3 is 12 amino acids. Deletions cut 9 bases from V and 8 bases from J, with 13 bases between. The germline gives CDR1 MDHEN, CDR2 SYDVKM. Filled out from reference TRBV28 and TRBJ1-4, the complete variable domain reads DVKVTQSSRYLVKRTGEKVFLECVQDMDHENMFWYRQDPGLGLRLIYFSYDVKMKEKGDIPEGYSVSREKKERFSLILESASTNQTSMYLCASGTNLEKLFFGSGTQLSVL.

The chain employs TRBV28 and TRBJ1-3, with D unresolved. Trimming removed 7 bases at V and 4 bases at J, with 14 bases between. Germline values: CDR1 MDHEN, CDR2 SYDVKM. The CDR3 totals 14 residues. CDR3 sequence (DNA): TGTGCCAGCACCCCGGAGGTAAACGGAAACACCATATATTTT. This codes for CASTPEVNGNTIYF.

J is TRBJ2-3 and V is TRBV6-5; 8 bases line up with TRBD2. The CDR3 consists of 15 residues. CDR1 and CDR2 (germline): MNHEY, SVGAGI. Unmatched junction bases numbered 5, after V lost 6 bases and J lost 0 bases. CDR3 residues: CASRYSGASTDTQYF. Written as DNA, the CDR3 is TGTGCCAGCAGATATAGCGGGGCTAGCACAGATACGCAGTATTTT.